The entry that follows covers one TCR beta chain sequence. This clonotype was detected ten times or more. Its antigen is still unknown. No base qualities exist here, and no much larger clone lies one base off it. The CDR3 measures 15 amino acids from cysteine to phenylalanine. The entry retains the CDR3 DNA only, 45 bases that are in frame from base 1. Deletion took 3 bases off V and 3 bases off J, with a span of 15 bases between the germline ends. For CDR1 and CDR2, the germline V gene lists MDHEN and SYDVKM. Ophthalmopathy patients had moderately to severely active disease, with a Clinical Activity Score of 3 or more, a NOSPECS grade of 4 or more, and a disease duration of less than 3 months. The study excluded patients with uncontrolled infections, other autoimmune diseases, pregnancy or lactation. Diagnoses were based on clinical symptoms, serum thyroxine and TRAb, thyroid ultrasound and orbital computed tomography. Ficoll-Paque density gradient centrifugation was used to isolate PBMCs from about 9 ml of fresh peripheral blood. Trizol reagent was used to extract total RNA, and RNA quality was then checked on an Agilent 2100 Bioanalyzer.

The TCR beta CDR3 regions were amplified from the RNA transcripts. The TCR CDR3 was subjected to a first round of RT-PCR using the HTBI primer set and the Qiagen OneStep RT-PCR kit. A second multiplex PCR round built the libraries, followed by size selection and purification. Libraries were sequenced paired-end with 100 bp reads on an Illumina HiSeq2000. On the study's bioinformatics: SOAPnuke was used to process the raw data, with reads discarded if the reads contained adapters or uncalled bases, had a mean Phred below 15, or lacked an exact constant-primer or identifier match. High-quality paired reads were merged with COPE v1.2.5, and unique nucleotide sequences were defined as clonotypes. Clonotypes were aligned to IMGT TRBV, TRBD and TRBJ reference segments using MiTCR v1.1. The analysis included only V-J combinations with a frequency above 0.0001, which together covered over 98% of the repertoires. A TCS score was defined as the ratio of F50 (clonal expansion) to E x V (chaos), with BLOSUM62-based TCRdist applied between CDR3 peptides within each V-J. Welch's t-statistics and random forest reduced 500 to 650 V-J features to under 15, which were used in a naive Bayes classifier (R e1071). The similarity between thyroid and blood repertoires was quantified using the Morisita-Horn index. In TCRdb, the public reads were trimmed at Q25 with fastp and aligned with MiXCR, with productive beta chains retained. All rows with the same CDR3 protein become a single entry with the most common DNA and genes. TCRdb's processing, not the authors', yielded these V and J calls. Counted in this sample were more than 500,000 distinct CDR3 sequences; roughly 15% of them appeared once. The ten largest make up 4% to 5.5% of the sample.

The data derive from a study of T cells in Graves' hyperthyroidism and ophthalmopathy (dated by TCRdb to between 2017 and 2020). With respect to the entire study: Peripheral blood samples were taken at the time of initial diagnosis, prior to any treatment. To identify distinguishing TCR V-J signatures, a discovery cohort of some 99 patients was used, comprising approximately 40 with Graves' ophthalmopathy and 55 to 65 with stable Graves' hyperthyroidism. Prospective prediction of ophthalmopathy was tested in an independent validation cohort of some 19 hyperthyroidism patients and 17 patients who later progressed to ophthalmopathy. For training and testing, the 100 or so patients in the discovery cohort were randomly divided in a 7:3 ratio. Thyroid tissue and blood T-cell repertoires from about six Graves' hyperthyroidism patients were also compared in the study. After blood sampling, hyperthyroidism patients were treated with methimazole at a starting dose of 30 mg daily, and ophthalmopathy patients were treated with high-dose intravenous methylprednisolone. The paper reports TCR Vbeta CDR3 sequencing of more than 120 peripheral blood samples: approximately 41 ophthalmopathy, 75 to 80 hyperthyroidism and around 17 progressor patients. Overall results and qualifications from the work: Sample size was not statistically predetermined, and blinding of investigators to group allocation was not performed. In validation, the model predicted progression to ophthalmopathy with roughly 70% sensitivity and over 72% specificity, a median of about 6.7 months before onset. Most expanded thyroid clonotypes (frequency above 0.001) were also found in blood, which suggests that blood repertoires may mirror thyroid immune responses. Ophthalmopathy was separated from stable hyperthyroidism by a 13 V-J signature model, with over 85% sensitivity and 81% to 82% specificity obtained in cross-validation and 80%/75% obtained in testing.

The sample comprised blood. This sequence originates from a woman in her thirties or forties with Graves' ophthalmopathy. The chain joins TRBV28 to TRBJ2-7; TRBD2 is possibly the D segment (7 matching bases). The DNA sequence is given as TGTGCCAGCAGTTTCGGGGGGCAGGGGATCTACGAGCAGTACTTC. It specifies CASSFGGQGIYEQYF.